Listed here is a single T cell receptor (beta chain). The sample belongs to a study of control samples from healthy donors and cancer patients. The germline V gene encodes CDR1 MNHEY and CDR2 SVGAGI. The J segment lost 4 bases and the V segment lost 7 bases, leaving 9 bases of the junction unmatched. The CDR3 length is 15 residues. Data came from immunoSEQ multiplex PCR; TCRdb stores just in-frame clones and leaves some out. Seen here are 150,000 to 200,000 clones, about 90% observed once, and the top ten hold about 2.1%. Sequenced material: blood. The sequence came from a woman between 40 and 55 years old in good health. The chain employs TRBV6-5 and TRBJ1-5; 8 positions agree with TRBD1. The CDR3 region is CASNSGGAGNQPQHF. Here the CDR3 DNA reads TGTGCCAGCAACTCAGGGGGCGCCGGGAATCAGCCCCAGCATTTT.